The T cell receptor (beta chain) described here comes from a study of blood T cell repertoires in COVID-19. Turning to the study itself: Samples came from the United States, Italy and Spain, spanning acute and convalescent COVID-19.

Generated by immunoSEQ multiplex PCR, the TCRdb table keeps only in-frame clones and is missing some. The data hold 200,000 to 300,000 clones, with 83% observed a single time. From germline, CDR1 is MNHEY and CDR2 SMNVEV (reference sequence). V gave up 6 bases and J gave up 6 bases, with 21 bases separating them. The CDR3 covers 15 residues. The chain combines TRBV27 with TRBJ2-7; the D gene is possibly TRBD1 (5 bases). The specimen was PBMCs or T cells enriched from blood (not recorded which). The receptor's source is a woman in her 40s who had been exposed to COVID-19. The CDR3: CASRERQPLSTEQYF. Written as DNA, the CDR3 is TGTGCCAGCAGGGAGAGACAGCCCCTCTCTACCGAGCAGTACTTC.